This entry is about one TCR beta chain. Its antigen is undetermined. Sequencing was performed with immunoSEQ multiplex PCR; in TCRdb, only in-frame clones are kept and a portion is missing. The table records 95,000 or so clones, roughly 90% of them present only once. These data come from a study of T cell responses to AZD1222 COVID-19 vaccine. This CDR3 is 14 amino acids long. Germline V gene lookup returns CDR1 SGDLS and CDR2 YYNGEE. V shed 4 bases and J shed 5 bases, with 15 bases lying between them. Study-wide findings and caveats: Spike regions recognized by vaccine-associated CD4 TCRs spanned the protein, led by 160-218 and 743-854. Variant regions that are unmutated are reportedly the target of nearly half of spike-specific TCRs. Among AZD1222 vaccinees, only five or six were seropositive at baseline. Donors, mostly white British, included more females; clonal diversity was possibly underestimated.

The material sequenced was peripheral blood, taken on day 0 of AZD1222 vaccination. The chain has TRBV9 and TRBJ1-2; no definite D call. The TCR was taken from an adult in good health. The CDR3 DNA reads as TGTGCCAGCAGCCTCAGTGGCGGAAGGTATGGCTACACCTTC. Translating gives CASSLSGGRYGYTF. The variable domain in full, with the rest retrieved from reference TRBV9 and TRBJ1-2, is DSGVTQTPKHLITATGQRVTLRCSPRSGDLSVYWYQQSLDQGLQFLIQYYNGEERAKGNILERFSAQQFPDLHSELNLSSLELGDSALYFCASSLSGGRYGYTFGSGTRLTVV.